This entry lists 20 T cell receptor beta chains sequenced from one sample in a study of high-grade serous ovarian cancer treatment subgroups. Tumor samples were taken before definitive surgery or chemotherapy. Only in-frame clones appear in the TCRdb table, and some are missing; sequencing was by immunoSEQ multiplex PCR. The table shows around 27,000 clones, with under 90% occurring only once. The material sequenced was tumor tissue. The receptors derive from a human donor with high-grade serous ovarian cancer.

This chain uses TRBV4-1 with TRBJ2-7; D possibly uses TRBD1 or TRBD2 (5 bases each). V dropped 0 bases and J dropped 8 bases, with 17 bases sitting between them. The CDR3 spans 15 residues. Germline-derived CDR1 and CDR2 are MGHRA and YSYEKL. This chain's CDR3 is CASSQDRGTSRKQYF. The CDR3 nucleotides are TGCGCCAGCAGCCAAGATCGGGGCACCTCACGAAAGCAGTACTTC.

This chain connects TRBV15 to TRBJ1-2, with 10 positions matching TRBD1. V dropped 4 bases and J dropped 2; count of bases not matched to a gene: 7. Germline V gene sequence: CDR1 LNHNV, CDR2 YYDKDF (reference sequence). The CDR3 extends over 16 amino acids. The CDR3 is CATSKGQGIKNYGYTF. The CDR3, as DNA: TGTGCCACCAGCAAGGGACAGGGGATTAAAAACTATGGCTACACCTTC.

This chain joins TRBV6-6 and TRBJ2-7; TRBD1 matches 8 bases. Germline CDR1 reads MNHNY; CDR2 reads SVGAGI (reference sequence). V gave up 5 bases and J gave up 6 bases; unmatched junction bases: 9. The CDR3 is 14 amino acids. This chain's CDR3 is CASSRGQVESEQYF. The CDR3 DNA reads TGTGCCAGCAGTAGGGGACAGGTGGAGAGCGAGCAGTACTTC.

This clone occurred once. The CDR3 bases are TGTGCCTGGCAACCCGGACTAGCGGGAGGTGAGCAGTTCTTC. Protein sequence: CAWQPGLAGGEQFF. The chain has TRBV30 and TRBJ2-1; TRBD2 matches 14 bases. V lost 5 bases, J lost 9 bases, and 6 bases stayed unmatched. The CDR3 extends over 14 amino acids. Germline V lookup: CDR1 GTSNPN, CDR2 SVGIG (reference sequence).

This clone showed up just a few times. The chain uses TRBV19 and TRBJ1-5; the D is unclear. Germline CDR1 reads LNHDA; CDR2 reads SQIVND (reference sequence). Trimming took 5 bases from V and 4 from J, leaving 9 bases between them. This CDR3 contains 13 residues. The CDR3, as DNA: TGTGCCAGTAGTCCCCGGCGGAATCAGCCCCAGCATTTT. Protein: CASSPRRNQPQHF.

The V gene is TRBV5-4, the J gene TRBJ2-7; D not certain. The germline gives CDR1 SGHNT, CDR2 YYREEE (reference sequence). Trimming took 3 bases from V and 6 from J, leaving 10 bases between them. This CDR3 region has 12 residues. CDR3 nucleotide sequence: TGTGCCAGCAGCTACCCATTCCGCGAGCAGTACTTC. It codes for CASSYPFREQYF.

V and J are TRBV11-2 and TRBJ1-2; unclear D gene. Trimming cost V 5 bases and J 8 bases, with 15 bases left between them. The V gene's germline CDR1 is SGHAT and CDR2 FQNNGV. The CDR3 is made up of 13 amino acids. Written as DNA, the CDR3 is TGTGCCAGCAGCCCCGGGCCGACGGGGGGCTACACCTTC. Residues: CASSPGPTGGYTF.

V and J are TRBV6-1 and TRBJ2-5, with D unclear. The CDR3 covers 13 residues. V lost 7 bases to trimming and J lost 7 bases, with 16 bases between them. Germline assignment: CDR1 MNHNS and CDR2 SASEGT. The CDR3 sequence is CASKGGQVGTQYF. CDR3 DNA sequence: TGTGCCAGCAAGGGTGGCCAGGTCGGGACCCAGTACTTC.

The chain joins TRBV4-1 to TRBJ2-3; either TRBD1 or TRBD2 may supply D (5 bases each). Germline V gene data show CDR1 as MGHRA and CDR2 as YSYEKL. V lost 0 bases and J 2 bases, leaving 9 bases between the germline ends. The CDR3 is 15 residues long. The CDR3 reads CASSQDGAITDTQYF. The CDR3, as DNA: TGCGCCAGCAGCCAAGACGGGGCCATCACAGATACGCAGTATTTT.

This sequence joins TRBV18 and TRBJ1-2; D unclear. The CDR3 is 17 residues long. Trimming stripped 3 bases from V and 3 bases from J, with 20 bases between. Germline V gene lookup returns CDR1 KGHSH and CDR2 LQKENI. CDR3 sequence: CASSPSLGWEEDYGYTF. CDR3 coding DNA: TGTGCCAGCTCACCGTCGCTAGGTTGGGAAGAGGACTATGGCTACACCTTC.

This chain connects TRBV11-2 to TRBJ1-2; D call uncertain. Trimming removed 1 base at V and 8 bases at J, with 11 bases between. The length of the CDR3 is 13 residues. Germline V lookup: CDR1 SGHAT, CDR2 FQNNGV. CDR3 sequence: CASSLGEGGGYTF. CDR3 in DNA: TGTGCCAGCAGCTTAGGAGAGGGCGGCGGCTACACCTTC.

This rearrangement joins TRBV25-1 to TRBJ2-7; possibly TRBD1 for D (6 bases). The V gene lost 5 bases and the J gene lost 4 bases, with 9 bases spanning the gap. The CDR3 runs 12 residues. Germline V lookup: CDR1 MGHDK, CDR2 SYGVNS. CDR3 DNA: TGTGCCAGCAGTCCCCAGGGGTACGAGCAGTACTTC. Protein sequence: CASSPQGYEQYF.

V and J are TRBV27 and TRBJ1-1; possible D gene TRBD1, 6 bases. Trimming pared 1 base from V and 4 bases from J, leaving 16 bases between. Germline values: CDR1 MNHEY, CDR2 SMNVEV (reference sequence). CDR3 length: 16 amino acids. In nucleotides, the CDR3 is TGTGCCAGCAGTTTATACCGGGGGCGGCGGAGCACTGAAGCTTTCTTT. Encoded protein: CASSLYRGRRSTEAFF.

The chain recombines TRBV7-6 with TRBJ2-3; D might be TRBD2 (6 bases). Trimming took off 5 bases at V and 3 bases at J, with 15 bases between the two ends. In germline, CDR1 is SGHVS, CDR2 FNYEAQ. This CDR3 region has 15 residues. The CDR3 DNA reads TGTGCCAGCAGCCTCCCGTGGACTAAGACAGATACGCAGTATTTT. It specifies CASSLPWTKTDTQYF.

The genes are TRBV2 and TRBJ2-3; D call uncertain. The germline V gene encodes CDR1 SNHLY and CDR2 FYNNEI. There are 12 residues in the CDR3. Trimming stripped 11 bases from V and 4 bases from J, with 13 bases between. The CDR3 protein is CAPTKGPDTQYF. The CDR3 nucleotides are TGTGCCCCTACAAAAGGGCCAGATACGCAGTATTTT. Full variable domain (remainder filled in from reference TRBV2 and TRBJ2-3): EPEVTQTPSHQVTQMGQEVILRCVPISNHLYFYWYRQILGQKVEFLVSFYNNEISEKSEIFDDQFSVERPDGSNFTLKIRSTKLEDSAMYFCAPTKGPDTQYFGPGTRLTVL.

The DNA of the CDR3 is TGTGCCAGCAGCAACTACCTCACAGATACGCAGTATTTT. Its translation is CASSNYLTDTQYF. This chain uses TRBV7-2 with TRBJ2-3; unclear D gene. This CDR3 is 13 amino acids long. Trimming removed 5 bases at V and 2 bases at J, with 8 bases between. Germline CDR1 SGHTA, CDR2 FQGNSA. The variable domain in full, completed from reference TRBV7-2 and TRBJ2-3, reads GAGVSQSPSNKVTEKGKDVELRCDPISGHTALYWYRQSLGQGLEFLIYFQGNSAPDKSGLPSDRFSAERTGGSVSTLTIQRTQQEDSAVYLCASSNYLTDTQYFGPGTRLTVL.

In DNA form, the CDR3 reads TGTGCCAGCAGTCCGGACCGTAACAATGAGCAGTTCTTC. Amino acid sequence: CASSPDRNNEQFF. The chain recombines TRBV5-4 with TRBJ2-1, with D unresolved. CDR1 is SGHNT, CDR2 YYREEE, per germline (reference sequence). The CDR3 contains 13 residues. The germline V and J ends were trimmed by 5 bases and 5 bases, with 11 bases remaining between them.

This chain links TRBV5-6 with TRBJ1-3, with D uncertain. CDR1 is SGHDT and CDR2 is YYEEEE in the germline V gene. The CDR3 contains 15 residues. V lost 1 base, J lost 0 bases, and 8 bases lay in between. CDR3 sequence (DNA): TGTGCCAGCAGCTTGTGGCTAAACTCTGGAAACACCATATATTTT. Protein: CASSLWLNSGNTIYF.

The rearrangement uses TRBV5-1 and TRBJ2-3; 9 nucleotides line up with TRBD2. CDR1 and CDR2 (germline): SGHRS, YFSETQ. The CDR3 spans 15 residues. V shed 5 bases, J shed 5 bases, and the junction held 9 bases outside the gene matches. The CDR3 loop reads CASSVIAGAVDTQYF. As DNA, the CDR3 is TGCGCCAGCAGTGTTATAGCGGGAGCAGTAGATACGCAGTATTTT.

J is TRBJ1-1 and V is TRBV19; 8 bases are a match to TRBD1. V lost 3 bases to trimming and J lost 2 bases; unmatched junction nucleotides: 2. Germline values: CDR1 LNHDA, CDR2 SQIVND (reference sequence). The CDR3 totals 14 residues. CDR3 sequence: CASSIDRGNTEAFF. As DNA, the CDR3 is TGTGCCAGTAGTATTGACAGGGGAAACACTGAAGCTTTCTTT. Variable domain in full (rest from reference TRBV19 and TRBJ1-1): DGGITQSPKYLFRKEGQNVTLSCEQNLNHDAMYWYRQDPGQGLRLIYYSQIVNDFQKGDIAEGYSVSREKKESFPLTVTSAQKNPTAFYLCASSIDRGNTEAFFGQGTRLTVV.